Below, 8 T cell receptor beta chains from the same sample are listed, as sequenced in a study of cytomegalovirus exposure and HLA in healthy donors. With 60 Vbeta and 13 Jbeta primers, the PCR was carried out. Some clones are missing from TCRdb's copy, which holds only in-frame ones; the method was immunoSEQ multiplex PCR. The table has about 62,000 clones, 80% to 90% seen once. The sample comprised PBMCs. The receptor source for this set is a man between 18 and 35 years old in good health and CMV-seronegative.

Written as DNA, the CDR3 is TGCGCCAGCAGTGAATCGGGTAGTCAGCCCCAGCATTTT. Its protein product is CASSESGSQPQHF. The V and J genes are TRBV10-1 and TRBJ1-5; D remains unclear. Trimming left V 3 bases short and J 6 bases short, with 9 bases between. CDR1 and CDR2 from the germline V gene are WNHNN and SYGVQD (reference sequence). The CDR3 is 13 amino acids.

J is TRBJ1-3 and V is TRBV9, with D unclear. V gave up 4 bases and J gave up 0 bases, with 11 bases separating them. CDR1 and CDR2 from the germline V gene are SGDLS and YYNGEE. The CDR3 spans 15 residues. The DNA for the CDR3 is TGTGCCAGCAGCCCGGTCGTTACCTCTGGAAACACCATATATTTT. Its protein product is CASSPVVTSGNTIYF.

The chain carries TRBV7-2 and TRBJ1-1; D might be TRBD1 (5 bases). Germline V gives CDR1 SGHTA, CDR2 FQGNSA. CDR3 size: 15 residues. V was pared by 5 bases and J by 3 bases, with 16 bases between. CDR3 DNA sequence: TGTGCCAGCAGCCCCTGGGGGGGTACGGACACTGAAGCTTTCTTT. Its translation: CASSPWGGTDTEAFF.

The rearrangement joins TRBV4-1 to TRBJ2-3; 13 nucleotides match TRBD2. Germline V CDR1 and CDR2: MGHRA, YSYEKL. Trimming removed 4 bases from V and 5 bases from J; junction bases left unmatched: 9. This CDR3 has 17 amino acids. The CDR3 DNA follows: TGCGCCAGCAGCCGAACCCAACTAGCGGGGGGGGAAGATACGCAGTATTTT. Translation: CASSRTQLAGGEDTQYF.

The rearrangement links TRBV10-3 to TRBJ2-7; TRBD2 matches at 8 bases. V was pared by 6 bases and J by 3 bases, with 10 bases of the junction left unmatched. Germline CDR1 and CDR2: ENHRY and SYGVKD. CDR3 length: 15 residues. This CDR3 reads CAIRPGRGWLYEQYF. Here the CDR3 DNA reads TGTGCCATCAGACCCGGGAGGGGGTGGCTCTACGAGCAGTACTTC.

DNA of the CDR3: TGTGCCAGTGATACTTCAGAGGGTTCACCCCTCCACTTT. Its translation: CASDTSEGSPLHF. The chain links TRBV19 to TRBJ1-6, with D uncertain. V was trimmed by 8 bases and J by 9 bases, leaving 14 bases between them. This CDR3 is 13 amino acids long. Per germline, CDR1 LNHDA and CDR2 SQIVND (reference sequence).

V and J are TRBV25-1 and TRBJ2-1, with 7 nucleotides matching TRBD1. The CDR3 has 15 residues. The V gene end was trimmed by 6 bases and the J gene end by 1 base; junction bases not matched to a gene: 6. Germline V gene lookup returns CDR1 MGHDK and CDR2 SYGVNS. The CDR3 reads CASSGPGQSYNEQFF. CDR3 nucleotide sequence: TGTGCCAGCAGCGGACCGGGACAGTCCTACAATGAGCAGTTCTTC.

The J gene is TRBJ1-4, the V gene TRBV6-5, with 8 bases fitting TRBD1. The CDR3 extends over 16 amino acids. With 0 bases clipped from V and 5 bases from J, the junction kept 5 bases outside the gene matches. Germline CDR1 reads MNHEY; CDR2 reads SVGAGI. As DNA, the CDR3 is TGTGCCAGCAGTTACTCTCCGAGGACAGGGAATGAAAAACTGTTTTTT. This gives the protein CASSYSPRTGNEKLFF.